This T cell receptor (beta chain) is drawn from a study of CD8 T cells in Susac syndrome. Study-wide points: TCR sequencing and HLA analysis covered a relatively small number of individuals.

For this clonotype: Its antigen remains unidentified.

After extraction with the RNeasy kit, about 0.5 to 1 ug of the RNA was reverse transcribed using random hexamers. The immunoSEQ assay covered 54 Vbeta and 13 Jbeta segments for CDR3. One entry per CDR3 protein results from TCRdb running MiXCR on the immunoSEQ multiplex PCR reads. The repertoire includes about 200,000 distinct CDR3 sequences, roughly 94% of them detected once, and approximately 0.1% sits in the top ten. The sample taken for sequencing was CD4+ T cells from PBMCs. This TCR came from a human donor in good health.

CDR3 DNA: TGCAGTGCTAGCCCCAAAAGAGGGAAAACTGAAGCTTTCTTT. Residues: CSASPKRGKTEAFF. J is TRBJ1-1 and V is TRBV20-1; D not certain. The CDR3 is made up of 14 amino acids. Germline CDR1 reads DFQATT; CDR2 reads SNEGSKA (reference sequence). V lost 3 bases and J lost 5, with 16 bases in between.